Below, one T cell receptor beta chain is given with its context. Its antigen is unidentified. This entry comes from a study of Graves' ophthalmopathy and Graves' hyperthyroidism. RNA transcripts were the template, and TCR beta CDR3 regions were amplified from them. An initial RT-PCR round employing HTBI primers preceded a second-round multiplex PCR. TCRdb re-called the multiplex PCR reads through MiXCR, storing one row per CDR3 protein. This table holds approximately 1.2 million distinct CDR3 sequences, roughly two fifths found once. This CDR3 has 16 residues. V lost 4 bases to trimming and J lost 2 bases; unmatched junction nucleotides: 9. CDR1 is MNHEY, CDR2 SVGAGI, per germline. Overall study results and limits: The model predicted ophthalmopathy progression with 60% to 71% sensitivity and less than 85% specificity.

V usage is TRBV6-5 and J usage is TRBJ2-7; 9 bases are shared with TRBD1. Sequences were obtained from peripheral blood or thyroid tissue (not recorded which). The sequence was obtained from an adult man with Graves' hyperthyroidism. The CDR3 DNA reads TGTGCCAGCAGTTTAAACAGGGGGCGCGTCCCCTACGAGCAGTACTTC. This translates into CASSLNRGRVPYEQYF.